The TCR beta chain under discussion was sequenced for a study of prognosis after radiotherapy for stage I lung cancer. The overall study: Four to six patients had oligometastatic NSCLC after their primary tumor was surgically resected, and roughly 15 patients had newly diagnosed primary stage I lung tumors. Overall study results and limits: Patients with and without metastases reportedly differed in TRBV and TRBJ gene usage frequencies.

V lost 0 bases and J lost 3, with 7 bases in between. Germline V lookup: CDR1 SQVTM, CDR2 ANQGSEA. The CDR3 is 13 residues long. All patients were node-negative on CT and PET/CT, without prior chemotherapy, radiotherapy or other malignancies. On two occasions, one at each of two time points, 5.5 to 7 milliliters of peripheral blood were drawn. This clonotype has a count of ten or more. The target antigen is unknown. The authors amplified TCR beta CDR3 from genomic DNA using two-round multiplex PCR. Every TRBV and TRBJ gene had its own specific primer in first-round PCR. From the multiplex PCR reads, TCRdb called clonotypes with MiXCR, one entry per CDR3 protein. In the table there are about 34,000 distinct CDR3 sequences, around 30% of which are singletons.

The chain couples TRBV29-1 to TRBJ2-3; the D is unclear. The TCR was taken from a donor aged 50 or older with non-small cell lung cancer. The sample here was PBMCs, taken before or after stereotactic body radiation therapy (not recorded which). The CDR3 spells CSVEDQVTDTQYF. The CDR3 nucleotides are TGCAGCGTTGAAGATCAGGTTACAGATACGCAGTATTTT.